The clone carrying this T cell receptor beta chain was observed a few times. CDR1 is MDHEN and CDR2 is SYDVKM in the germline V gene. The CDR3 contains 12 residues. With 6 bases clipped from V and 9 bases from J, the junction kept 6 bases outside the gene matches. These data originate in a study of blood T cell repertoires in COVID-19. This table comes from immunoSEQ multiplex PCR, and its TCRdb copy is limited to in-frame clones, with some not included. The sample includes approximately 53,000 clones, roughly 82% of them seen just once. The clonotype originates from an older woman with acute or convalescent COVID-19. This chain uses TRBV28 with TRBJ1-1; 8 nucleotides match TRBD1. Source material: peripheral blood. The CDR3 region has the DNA TGTGCCAGCAGGCAAGGCAGGGGGCAAGCTTTCTTT. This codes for CASRQGRGQAFF.